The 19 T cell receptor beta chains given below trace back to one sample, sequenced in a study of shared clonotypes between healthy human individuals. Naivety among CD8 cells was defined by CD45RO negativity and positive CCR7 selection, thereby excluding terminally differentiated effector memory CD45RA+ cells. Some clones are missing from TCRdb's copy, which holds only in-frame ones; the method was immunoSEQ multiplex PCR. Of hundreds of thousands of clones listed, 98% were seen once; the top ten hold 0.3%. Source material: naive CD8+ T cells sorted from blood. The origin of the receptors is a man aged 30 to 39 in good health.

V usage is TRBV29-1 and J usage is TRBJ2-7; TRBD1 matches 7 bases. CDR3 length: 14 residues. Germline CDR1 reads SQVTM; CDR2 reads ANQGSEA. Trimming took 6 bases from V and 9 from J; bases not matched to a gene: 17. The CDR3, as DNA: TGCAGCGTCTCCCGGACAGGAGGTGATCGTGTGCAGTACTTC. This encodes CSVSRTGGDRVQYF.

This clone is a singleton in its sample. CDR3 amino acids: CSVESPFSYEQYF. The DNA for the CDR3 is TGCAGCGTTGAATCGCCTTTCTCCTACGAGCAGTACTTC. This chain connects TRBV29-1 to TRBJ2-7; no clear D. Germline V gene lookup returns CDR1 SQVTM and CDR2 ANQGSEA. This CDR3 has 13 residues. V was cut by 2 bases and J by 0 bases, with 8 bases left in between.

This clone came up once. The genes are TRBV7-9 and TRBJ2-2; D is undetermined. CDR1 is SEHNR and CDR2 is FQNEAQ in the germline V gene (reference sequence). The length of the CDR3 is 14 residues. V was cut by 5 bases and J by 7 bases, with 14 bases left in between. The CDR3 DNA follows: TGTGCCAGCAGCGCCGCACCACCTCGCGGGGAGCTGTTTTTT. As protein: CASSAAPPRGELFF.

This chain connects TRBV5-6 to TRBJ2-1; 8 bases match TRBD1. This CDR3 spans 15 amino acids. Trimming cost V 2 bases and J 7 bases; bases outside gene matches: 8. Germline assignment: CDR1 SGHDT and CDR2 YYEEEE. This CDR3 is CASSFGTGTMNEQFF. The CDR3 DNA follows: TGTGCCAGCAGCTTTGGGACAGGTACAATGAATGAGCAGTTCTTC.

CDR3 residues: CASSPTSGRLSSYNEQFF. The CDR3 region has the DNA TGTGCCAGCAGCCCCACTAGCGGGAGACTGAGCTCCTACAATGAGCAGTTCTTC. J is TRBJ2-1 and V is TRBV7-9, with 11 positions matching TRBD2. Losses at the gene ends were 5 bases for V and 0 bases for J; bases not matched to a gene: 9. The CDR3 covers 18 residues. Germline-derived CDR1 and CDR2 are SEHNR and FQNEAQ (reference sequence).

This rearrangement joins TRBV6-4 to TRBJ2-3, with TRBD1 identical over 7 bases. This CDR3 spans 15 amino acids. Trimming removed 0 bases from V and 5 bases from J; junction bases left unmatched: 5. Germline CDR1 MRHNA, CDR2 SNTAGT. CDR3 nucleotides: TGTGCCAGCAGTGACTCAGGGGCAGGGGGAGATACGCAGTATTTT. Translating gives CASSDSGAGGDTQYF.

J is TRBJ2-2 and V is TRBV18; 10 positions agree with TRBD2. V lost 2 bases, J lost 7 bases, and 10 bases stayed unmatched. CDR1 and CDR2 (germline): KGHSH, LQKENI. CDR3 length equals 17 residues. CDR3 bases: TGTGCCAGCTCACCAAGGGCTAGCGGGAGAGTCAGCGGGGAGCTGTTTTTT. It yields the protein CASSPRASGRVSGELFF.

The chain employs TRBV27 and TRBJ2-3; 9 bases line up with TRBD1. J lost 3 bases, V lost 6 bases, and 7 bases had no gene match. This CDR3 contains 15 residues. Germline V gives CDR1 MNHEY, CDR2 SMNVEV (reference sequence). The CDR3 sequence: CASRRRDRVTDTQYF. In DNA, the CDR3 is TGTGCCAGCAGACGTCGGGACAGGGTTACAGATACGCAGTATTTT.

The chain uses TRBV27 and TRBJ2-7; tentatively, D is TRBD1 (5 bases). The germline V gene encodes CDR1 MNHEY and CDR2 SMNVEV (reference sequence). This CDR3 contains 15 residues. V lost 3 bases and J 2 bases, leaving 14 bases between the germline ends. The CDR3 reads CASSFGAGLAYEQYF. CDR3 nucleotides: TGTGCCAGCAGTTTTGGGGCAGGGCTCGCCTACGAGCAGTACTTC.

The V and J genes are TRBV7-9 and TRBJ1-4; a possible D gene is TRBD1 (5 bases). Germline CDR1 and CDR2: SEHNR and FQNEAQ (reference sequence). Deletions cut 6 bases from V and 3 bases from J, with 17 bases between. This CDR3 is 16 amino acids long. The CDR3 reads CASSSADRGANEKLFF. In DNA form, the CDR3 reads TGTGCCAGCAGTTCCGCTGACCGGGGGGCTAATGAAAAACTGTTTTTT.

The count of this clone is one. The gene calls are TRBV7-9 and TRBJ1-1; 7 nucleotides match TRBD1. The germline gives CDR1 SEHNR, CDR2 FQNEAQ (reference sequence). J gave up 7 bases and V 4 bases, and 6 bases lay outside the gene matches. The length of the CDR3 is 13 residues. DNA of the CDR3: TGTGCCAGCAGCTCCGGACAGGCTTATGAAGCTTTCTTT. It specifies CASSSGQAYEAFF.

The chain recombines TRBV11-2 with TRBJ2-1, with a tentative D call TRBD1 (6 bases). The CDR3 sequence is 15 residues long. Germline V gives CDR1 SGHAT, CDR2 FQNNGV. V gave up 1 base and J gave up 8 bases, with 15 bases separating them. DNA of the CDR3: TGTGCCAGCAGCTTAGCGGCCAGGGGTGGCGATGAGCAGTTCTTC. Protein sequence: CASSLAARGGDEQFF.

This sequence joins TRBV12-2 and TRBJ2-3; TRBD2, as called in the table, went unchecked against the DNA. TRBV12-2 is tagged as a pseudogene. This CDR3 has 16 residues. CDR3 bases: TGTGCAAGTCGCGCCGGTAGCGGGCCTAGCACAGATACGCAGTATTTT. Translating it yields CASRAGSGPSTDTQYF.

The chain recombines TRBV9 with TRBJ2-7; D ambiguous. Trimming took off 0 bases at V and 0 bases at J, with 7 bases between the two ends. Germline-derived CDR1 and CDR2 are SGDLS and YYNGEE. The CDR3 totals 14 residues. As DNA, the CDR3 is TGTGCCAGCAGCGTAGCGTTCGGCTCCTACGAGCAGTACTTC. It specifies CASSVAFGSYEQYF.

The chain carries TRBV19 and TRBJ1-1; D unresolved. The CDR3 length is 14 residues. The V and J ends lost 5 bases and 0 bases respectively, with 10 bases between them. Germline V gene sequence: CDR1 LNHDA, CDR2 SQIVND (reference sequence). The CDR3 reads CASSSSRMNTEAFF. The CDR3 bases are TGTGCCAGTAGTTCAAGCAGGATGAACACTGAAGCTTTCTTT.

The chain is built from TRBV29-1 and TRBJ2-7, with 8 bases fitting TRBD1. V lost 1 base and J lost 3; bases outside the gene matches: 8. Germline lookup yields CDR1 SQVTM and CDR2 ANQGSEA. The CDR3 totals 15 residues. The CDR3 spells CSVEGVGGQGYEQYF. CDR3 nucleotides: TGCAGCGTTGAAGGGGTGGGAGGACAGGGCTACGAGCAGTACTTC.

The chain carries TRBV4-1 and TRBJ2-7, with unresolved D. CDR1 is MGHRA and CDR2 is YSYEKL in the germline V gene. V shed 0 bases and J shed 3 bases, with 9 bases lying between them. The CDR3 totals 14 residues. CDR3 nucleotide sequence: TGCGCCAGCAGCCAAGAAAGGCTACTCTACGAGCAGTACTTC. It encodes CASSQERLLYEQYF.

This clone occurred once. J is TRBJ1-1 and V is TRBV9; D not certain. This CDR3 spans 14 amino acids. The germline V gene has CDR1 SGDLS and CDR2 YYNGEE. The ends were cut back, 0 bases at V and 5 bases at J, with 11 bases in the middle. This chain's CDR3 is CASSVGSSGTEAFF. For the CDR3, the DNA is TGTGCCAGCAGCGTAGGGAGCTCGGGGACTGAAGCTTTCTTT. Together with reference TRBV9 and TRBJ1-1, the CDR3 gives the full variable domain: DSGVTQTPKHLITATGQRVTLRCSPRSGDLSVYWYQQSLDQGLQFLIQYYNGEERAKGNILERFSAQQFPDLHSELNLSSLELGDSALYFCASSVGSSGTEAFFGQGTRLTVV.

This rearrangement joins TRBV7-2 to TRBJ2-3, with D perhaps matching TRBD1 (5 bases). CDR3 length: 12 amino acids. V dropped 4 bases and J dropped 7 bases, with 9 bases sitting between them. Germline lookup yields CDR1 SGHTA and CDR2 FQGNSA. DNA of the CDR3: TGTGCCAGCAGCTCTACAGGAAATACGCAGTATTTT. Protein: CASSSTGNTQYF.